The clone carrying this T cell receptor (beta chain) has just a few counts. The antigen remains undetermined. Quantitative molecular-barcoded 5'-RACE generated the TCR beta libraries. TCRdb independently ran MiXCR on the 5' RACE reads; one entry per CDR3 protein. The sample shows under 200,000 distinct CDR3 sequences, 11% of them seen only once. The J segment lost 1 base and the V segment lost 5 bases, leaving 17 bases of the junction unmatched. In germline, CDR1 is SGHVS, CDR2 FQNEAQ. The length of the CDR3 is 20 residues. These data are taken from a study of CD8 T cells in ankylosing spondylitis. Overall study results and limits: Clones linked to disease were reported to show significant enrichment in matched ankylosing spondylitis synovial fluid. A TCR beta motif of seven or eight highly homologous variants appeared characteristic of ankylosing spondylitis blood. Disease-linked clones bore a CD8+ phenotype and were relatively rare in peripheral blood.

The TCR originated in a male donor with ankylosing spondylitis or in good health (not recorded which). This rearrangement joins TRBV7-8 to TRBJ2-3, with TRBD2 identical over 11 bases. The sequencing sample was made of blood, either unsorted or a sorted T cell fraction (not recorded which). For the CDR3, the DNA is TGTGCCAGCAGCCCGCCGGCGACTAGCGGGGTCCTCCCTCGCACAGATACGCAGTATTTT. Translation: CASSPPATSGVLPRTDTQYF.